A selection of T cell receptor beta chains follows, all from one sample in a study of blood T cell repertoires in COVID-19. Some clones are missing from TCRdb's copy, which holds only in-frame ones; the method was immunoSEQ multiplex PCR. This table holds fewer than 350,000 clones, just over 90% found once. The sequenced material came from PBMCs or T cells enriched from blood (not recorded which). These receptors all come from a woman aged 40 to 55 with acute COVID-19. CDR3s include the opening cysteine and the closing phenylalanine or tryptophan. D genes are given only for firm matches. Size is omitted from some rows. Given values are once, few, many or a class for expanded clones.

clone_size,v_call,j_call,d_call,cdr3_nt,cdr3_aa
NA,TRBV18,TRBJ2-5,NA,TGTGCCAGCTCACCTAGACAAACGGAGACCCAGTACTTC,CASSPRQTETQYF
NA,TRBV7-9,TRBJ2-1,NA,TGTGCCAGCAGCTTCAATGTCAATGAGCAGTTCTTC,CASSFNVNEQFF
NA,TRBV7-2,TRBJ2-1,TRBD2,TGTGCCAGCAGTCGTAGGAGCCCGAGCGGGGGTGAGCAGTTCTTC,CASSRRSPSGGEQFF
NA,TRBV4-2,TRBJ1-1,NA,TGTGCCAGCAGCCAAGAGGGGGCGTACACTGAAGCTTTCTTT,CASSQEGAYTEAFF
NA,TRBV15,TRBJ2-1,TRBD2,TGTGCCACCAGACCAGCATGGGCTAGCGGGGGGTTAGAGCAGTTCTTC,CATRPAWASGGLEQFF
NA,TRBV3-1/TRBV3-2,TRBJ1-2,NA,TGTGCCAGCAGCCCCCGGACTGACTATGGCTACACCTTC,CASSPRTDYGYTF
NA,TRBV5-1,TRBJ2-7,NA,TGCGCCAGCGGCGAGACGGGGTCCGAGCAGTACTTC,CASGETGSEQYF
NA,TRBV7-2,TRBJ2-1,NA,TGTGCCAGCAGCTTCCGACTAGTGACCGGTGAGCAGTTCTTC,CASSFRLVTGEQFF
NA,TRBV5-1,TRBJ2-2,TRBD2,TGCGCCAGCAGCCCACTAACAGGACTAGGGACCGGGGAGCTGTTTTTT,CASSPLTGLGTGELFF
once,TRBV5-1,TRBJ2-3,TRBD2,TGCGCCAGCAGCTCGGGGGGGAGGCTGAGCACAGATACGCAGTATTTT,CASSSGGRLSTDTQYF
few,TRBV3-1/TRBV3-2,TRBJ2-3,NA,TGTGCCAGCAGCCAAGTCACTAGCTCTCGCACAGATACGCAGTATTTT,CASSQVTSSRTDTQYF
NA,TRBV19,TRBJ1-5,TRBD1,TGTGCCAGTAGTCCGGGGACAGATTTTTATAGCAATCAGCCCCAGCATTTT,CASSPGTDFYSNQPQHF
NA,TRBV29-1,TRBJ2-1,NA,TGCAGCGTCTGGTCCCTACTAGAAGGAAATGAGCAGTTCTTC,CSVWSLLEGNEQFF
NA,TRBV4-3,TRBJ2-3,NA,TGCGCCAGCAGCCAAGCAGGACTAGATACGCAGTATTTT,CASSQAGLDTQYF
NA,TRBV2,TRBJ2-5,TRBD2,TGTGCCAGCAGCACGACTAGCGGGGGGGAGACCCAGTACTTC,CASSTTSGGETQYF
NA,TRBV27,TRBJ1-1,NA,TGTGCCAGCAGCCCCGACATGGCAAACACTGAAGCTTTCTTT,CASSPDMANTEAFF
NA,TRBV4-1,TRBJ2-7,TRBD1,TGCGCCAGCAGCCAAGTGGGGACAGGGGGGGACTACGAGCAGTACTTC,CASSQVGTGGDYEQYF
NA,TRBV11-1,TRBJ2-3,TRBD2,TGTGCCAGCAGCCGGACTAGCGGGGCAGATACGCAGTATTTT,CASSRTSGADTQYF
NA,TRBV7-9,TRBJ2-3,TRBD2,TGTGCCAGCAGTCCCTTCGAGTGGGCGGGGAGGGCAGATACGCAGTATTTT,CASSPFEWAGRADTQYF
NA,TRBV5-1,TRBJ2-1,NA,TGCGCCAGCAGCTTGGATCCTAGCAGCCCCAATGAGCAGTTCTTC,CASSLDPSSPNEQFF
NA,TRBV7-9,TRBJ1-1,TRBD1,TGTGCCAGCAGCTCTTGGGACAGGGGGCTGACTGAAGCTTTCTTT,CASSSWDRGLTEAFF
NA,TRBV19,TRBJ1-4,TRBD1,TGTGCCAGTAGTATGGCCGGACAGGCTTCAACTAATGAAAAACTGTTTTTT,CASSMAGQASTNEKLFF
NA,TRBV6-5,TRBJ1-4,TRBD1,TGTGCCAGCAGATTAAACAGGGGAACTAATGAAAAACTGTTTTTT,CASRLNRGTNEKLFF
NA,TRBV18,TRBJ1-5,NA,TGTGCCAGCTCAGGAGGCAGCAATCAGCCCCAGCATTTT,CASSGGSNQPQHF
NA,TRBV10-3,TRBJ1-2,NA,TGTGCCATCAGTGACCAGGGCGGCTATGGCTACACCTTC,CAISDQGGYGYTF
NA,TRBV2,TRBJ2-5,NA,TGTGCCAGCCGGCCGTCGGGGGTAGGTCAAGAGACCCAGTACTTC,CASRPSGVGQETQYF
NA,TRBV15,TRBJ2-5,TRBD2,TGTGCCACCAGCAGAGGCGGGGGTCGGCAAGAGACCCAGTACTTC,CATSRGGGRQETQYF
few,TRBV2,TRBJ1-4,NA,TGTGCCAGCAGAACCTGGGGGGTTTCTAATGAAAAACTGTTTTTT,CASRTWGVSNEKLFF
NA,TRBV19,TRBJ1-6,TRBD1,TGTGCCAGTAGTGCTGTCGGGACAGGGAATTCACCCCTCCACTTT,CASSAVGTGNSPLHF
NA,TRBV27,TRBJ1-2,TRBD1,TGTGCCAGCAGTAGGGACAGGGAGAGCTATGGCTACACCTTC,CASSRDRESYGYTF
NA,TRBV29-1,TRBJ1-2,NA,TGCAGCGTTGAAGACTCACGGAGGGGTGGCTACACCTTC,CSVEDSRRGGYTF
NA,TRBV27,TRBJ1-1,TRBD1,TGTGCCAGCAGTCCATGGGGGACAGGGCTCACTGAAGCTTTCTTT,CASSPWGTGLTEAFF
NA,TRBV2,TRBJ1-1,NA,TGTGCCAGCAGCCAGACAGCGAACACTGAAGCTTTCTTT,CASSQTANTEAFF
once,TRBV9,TRBJ2-1,TRBD2,TGTGCCAGCAGCGCGAGCGGGAGCTCCTACAATGAGCAGTTCTTC,CASSASGSSYNEQFF
NA,TRBV27,TRBJ2-1,TRBD2,TGTGCCAGCAGACGTAGCGGGGAGCAGTTCTTC,CASRRSGEQFF
once,TRBV12-3/TRBV12-4,TRBJ1-2,NA,TGTGCCAGCAGTTTCCAGGGCTGGGGCTACACCTTC,CASSFQGWGYTF
NA,TRBV5-1,TRBJ2-7,NA,TGCGCCAGCAGCTTCGGAGTATCCGAGCAGTACTTC,CASSFGVSEQYF
NA,TRBV27,TRBJ1-1,NA,TGTGCCAGCCAAGGACACAGAAACCAGAACACTGAAGCTTTCTTT,CASQGHRNQNTEAFF
once,TRBV5-6,TRBJ1-5,NA,TGTGCCAGCAGCTTGAGCGGGGTCTATAGCAATCAGCCCCAGCATTTT,CASSLSGVYSNQPQHF
NA,TRBV27,TRBJ2-1,NA,TGTGCCAGCAGCCCACGCCCGGGCAATGAGCAGTTCTTC,CASSPRPGNEQFF
NA,TRBV19,TRBJ1-3,NA,TGTGCCAGTAGTGTACAGGGCTCTGGAAACACCATATATTTT,CASSVQGSGNTIYF
NA,TRBV7-9,TRBJ2-5,NA,TGTGCCAGCAGCACCCGGGTGGGGTCTCGGGACACGGGGACCCAGTACTTC,CASSTRVGSRDTGTQYF
NA,TRBV9,TRBJ1-3,NA,TGTGCCAGCAGCCCCCGAGGGAGGGCTTCTGGAAACACCATATATTTT,CASSPRGRASGNTIYF